The 30 T cell receptor beta chains given below trace back to one sample, sequenced in a study of T-cell memory formation after mild COVID-19. Each CDR3 protein is one row after TCRdb ran MiXCR on the 5' RACE reads. The repertoire holds some 290,000 distinct CDR3 sequences, with roughly 15% as singletons. Source material: PBMCs or a T cell subset sorted from them (not recorded which). Every receptor here comes from a young man who had mild COVID-19 (a few samples of this study predate the infection). Cell type and time point are not known.

This clonotype turned up a few times. The CDR3 DNA reads as TGCGCCAGCAGCCAGGGGACGGCTGGAAACACCATATATTTT. Residues: CASSQGTAGNTIYF. The chain carries TRBV5-1 and TRBJ1-3, with D possibly TRBD1 on 6 matching bases. The CDR3 has 14 amino acids. CDR1 is SGHRS and CDR2 is YFSETQ in the germline V gene. Deletions cut 4 bases from V and 2 bases from J, with 10 bases between.

The chain's CDR3 is CASSQDRGNEQYV. The CDR3 nucleotides are TGTGCCAGCAGCCAAGACAGGGGAAACGAGCAGTACGTC. V usage is TRBV3-2 and J usage is TRBJ2-7; the tabulated D call, TRBD1, remains unverified against the DNA. TRBV3-2 is a pseudogene locus. This CDR3 has 13 amino acids.

The CDR3: CASSQGLSTDTQYF. The CDR3, as DNA: TGTGCCAGCAGCCAGGGACTTAGCACAGATACGCAGTATTTT. The chain uses TRBV7-3 and TRBJ2-3; D is perhaps TRBD2 (6 bases). Trimming pared 5 bases from V and 0 bases from J, leaving 9 bases between. This CDR3 spans 14 amino acids. Germline-derived CDR1 and CDR2 are SGHTA and FQGTGA.

This clonotype was seen repeatedly, ten times or more. This sequence joins TRBV3-1 and TRBJ1-1, with D unresolved. Trimming removed 3 bases from V and 1 base from J, with 6 bases in between. Germline CDR1 is LGHDT and CDR2 is YNNKEL (reference sequence). The CDR3 has 13 residues. The CDR3 spells CASSQGGNTEAFF. CDR3 in DNA: TGTGCCAGCAGCCAGGGCGGGAACACTGAAGCTTTCTTT.

This clonotype turned up a few times. This chain joins TRBV12-3 or TRBV12-4 and TRBJ1-5; 10 bases line up with TRBD1. The CDR3 loop spans 15 amino acids. Trimming took 1 base from V and 8 from J; bases not matched to a gene: 5. CDR3 region: CASSLVGQGVKPQHF. For the CDR3, the DNA is TGTGCCAGCAGTTTAGTCGGACAGGGGGTAAAGCCCCAGCATTTT.

In the case of this clonotype: This likely comes from a read error, as the CDR3 has no conserved phenylalanine or tryptophan at its end. The V call is TRBV4-3, the J call TRBJ2-7; D gene uncertain. The CDR3 totals 15 residues. CDR1 is LGHNA and CDR2 is YSLEER in the germline V gene. The ends were cut back, 5 bases at V and 5 bases at J, with 19 bases in the middle. The CDR3 reads CASSVSTSWINEQYL. The CDR3 DNA reads as TGCGCCAGCAGCGTTAGTACTTCGTGGATCAACGAGCAGTACTTA.

This clonotype has just a few counts. This sequence joins TRBV7-2 and TRBJ2-7; perhaps D is TRBD1 or TRBD2 (5 bases each). The germline V gene has CDR1 SGHTA and CDR2 FQGNSA. Trimming left V 4 bases short and J 2 bases short, with 21 bases between. The CDR3 sequence is 17 residues long. The CDR3 DNA is TGTGCCAGCAGCTCCTCCGGGACCGCCGCGGAGCCCTACGAGCAGTACTTC. Encoded protein: CASSSSGTAAEPYEQYF.

This rearrangement joins TRBV10-3 to TRBJ2-5; 13 nucleotides match TRBD2. The CDR3 sequence is 14 residues long. Germline assignment: CDR1 ENHRY and CDR2 SYGVKD. V dropped 10 bases and J dropped 2; count of bases not matched to a gene: 4. Here the CDR3 DNA reads TGTGCCACCGGACTAGCGGGGGTGCAAGAGACCCAGTACTTC. Its translation is CATGLAGVQETQYF.

The DNA of the CDR3 is TGTGCCAGCTCACCGGGACCATTGGGGTTGGAGACCCAGTACTTC. Its protein is CASSPGPLGLETQYF. The chain recombines TRBV18 with TRBJ2-5; the D call may be TRBD1 or TRBD2 (5 bases each). The CDR3 sequence is 15 residues long. V shed 3 bases and J shed 5 bases, with 16 bases lying between them. CDR1 and CDR2 from the germline V gene are KGHSH and LQKENI. Using reference TRBV18 and TRBJ2-5 for the parts outside the CDR3, the full variable domain is NAGVMQNPRHLVRRRGQEARLRCSPMKGHSHVYWYRQLPEEGLKFMVYLQKENIIDESGMPKERFSAEFPKEGPSILRIQQVVRGDSAAYFCASSPGPLGLETQYFGPGTRLLVL.

V usage is TRBV6-5 and J usage is TRBJ2-3; D is ambiguous. Germline V gives CDR1 MNHEY, CDR2 SVGAGI. V lost 4 bases and J 9 bases, leaving 17 bases between the germline ends. The length of the CDR3 is 14 residues. This chain's CDR3 is CASSFGQLPGTQYF. The CDR3 DNA follows: TGTGCCAGCAGTTTTGGCCAGCTGCCGGGCACGCAGTATTTT.

This clonotype was counted a few times. Germline is not matched at one junction end, which may reflect a read error. The gene calls are TRBV5-1 and TRBJ2-5, with a tentative D call TRBD2 (5 bases). From germline, CDR1 is SGHRS and CDR2 YFSETQ. The CDR3 contains 16 residues. The DNA for the CDR3 is TGCGCCAGCACCTTGACGGGAAAACGGTACCAAGAGACCCAGTACTTC. Translated, it gives CASTLTGKRYQETQYF.

This clonotype showed up just a few times. The chain has TRBV7-9 and TRBJ2-1; either TRBD1 or TRBD2 may fit D (5 bases each). The ends were cut back, 4 bases at V and 6 bases at J, with 16 bases in the middle. The CDR3 sequence is 15 residues long. The germline V gene encodes CDR1 SEHNR and CDR2 FQNEAQ (reference sequence). The CDR3 DNA reads as TGTGCCAGCAGCTCGGGGACGTTCGCATTCAATGAGCAGTTCTTC. Protein: CASSSGTFAFNEQFF.

This chain connects TRBV7-3 to TRBJ2-2; TRBD2 matches 9 bases. This CDR3 spans 15 amino acids. The V gene end was trimmed by 4 bases and the J gene end by 1 base; junction bases not matched to a gene: 1. CDR1 is SGHTA and CDR2 is FQGTGA in the germline V gene. CDR3 in amino acids: CASSSAGGNTGELFF. CDR3 sequence (DNA): TGTGCCAGCAGCTCAGCGGGGGGGAACACCGGGGAGCTGTTTTTT.

This clonotype was seen a few times. The chain joins TRBV6-1 to TRBJ1-2; maybe TRBD1 (5 bases). From germline, CDR1 is MNHNS and CDR2 SASEGT. CDR3 length equals 12 residues. Deletions cut 6 bases from V and 7 bases from J, with 12 bases between. The CDR3 nucleotides are TGTGCCAGCAGCCCCGGGGGGTTTGGCTACACCTTC. Translating it yields CASSPGGFGYTF.

The chain uses TRBV12-3 or TRBV12-4 and TRBJ1-6; 9 nucleotides line up with TRBD1. CDR3 size: 15 residues. V was pared by 5 bases and J by 3 bases, with 2 bases of the junction left unmatched. In DNA form, the CDR3 reads TGTGCCAGCAGTCCGGGACAGGGCTATAATTCACCCCTCCACTTT. Its translation: CASSPGQGYNSPLHF.

The chain uses TRBV30 and TRBJ2-3, with D hard to call. Germline CDR1 reads GTSNPN; CDR2 reads SVGIG (reference sequence). Trimming cost V 0 bases and J 0 bases, with 4 bases left between them. This CDR3 region has 13 residues. This CDR3 is CAWSVYSTDTQYF. CDR3 DNA: TGTGCCTGGAGTGTATACAGCACAGATACGCAGTATTTT.

This clonotype was observed a few times. The J gene is TRBJ1-6, the V gene TRBV4-3; 7 bases agree with TRBD1. The CDR3 spans 16 residues. CDR1 is LGHNA and CDR2 is YSLEER in the germline V gene. The junction had 5 bases not matched to a gene; V was cut back by 2 bases and J by 4 bases. CDR3 in amino acids: CASSQRRGQYNSPLHF. For the CDR3, the DNA is TGCGCCAGCAGCCAACGCAGGGGACAGTATAATTCACCCCTCCACTTT.

The chain combines TRBV20-1 with TRBJ2-7; TRBD1 aligns across 8 bases. The CDR3 is 15 residues long. The germline CDR1 and CDR2 sequences are DFQATT and SNEGSKA (reference sequence). Trimming took 0 bases from V and 3 from J; bases not matched to a gene: 7. CDR3 residues: CSARETGGPFYEQYF. CDR3 DNA: TGCAGTGCTAGAGAAACAGGGGGTCCCTTCTACGAGCAGTACTTC.

This clonotype was seen a few times. The chain carries TRBV11-1 and TRBJ2-5; D may be TRBD1 or TRBD2 (5 bases each). Germline assignment: CDR1 SGHAT and CDR2 FQDESV (reference sequence). Trimming removed 0 bases from V and 13 bases from J, with 12 bases in between. The CDR3 extends over 12 amino acids. The CDR3 region has the DNA TGTGCCAGCAGCTTAGCCGGGACGGGGCCGTACTTC. This translates into CASSLAGTGPYF.

The chain joins TRBV20-1 to TRBJ1-1, with TRBD1 identical over 7 bases. Per germline, CDR1 DFQATT and CDR2 SNEGSKA (reference sequence). The V segment lost 1 base and the J segment 1 base; nucleotides outside the gene matches: 6. The CDR3 length is 15 residues. In DNA, the CDR3 is TGCAGTGCTAGAGGAGGGGACAGCGGGAACACTGAAGCTTTCTTT. Its translation: CSARGGDSGNTEAFF.

Only a few counts were recorded for this clonotype. The chain has TRBV4-2 and TRBJ1-3, with no clear D. Trimming removed 1 base at V and 0 bases at J, with 13 bases between. The CDR3 has 17 residues. CDR1 LGHNA and CDR2 YNFKEQ come from the germline V gene. The CDR3 protein is CASSQGFAASSGNTIYF. CDR3 sequence (DNA): TGTGCCAGCAGCCAAGGTTTCGCCGCGTCCTCTGGAAACACCATATATTTT.

The CDR3 DNA reads TGTGCCAGCAGTTTCCAGCCGACTAATTCACCCCTCCACTTT. Its translation is CASSFQPTNSPLHF. The V and J genes are TRBV28 and TRBJ1-6, with D hard to call. The germline CDR1 and CDR2 sequences are MDHEN and SYDVKM. This CDR3 has 14 residues. The V end lost 3 bases, the J end lost 6 bases, and 9 bases lay between the germline ends.

The V call is TRBV6-5, the J call TRBJ1-2; the match to TRBD1 covers 12 bases. The CDR3 covers 15 residues. Per the germline V gene, CDR1 is MNHEY and CDR2 is SVGAGI. V lost 6 bases, J lost 8 bases, and 10 bases stayed unmatched. The CDR3 region has the DNA TGTGCCAGCAGAGCCCCGGGACAGGGGGCGTCCGGCTACACCTTC. Translated, it gives CASRAPGQGASGYTF.

The CDR3 spells CSARDMGGGGNTIYF. In DNA, the CDR3 is TGCAGTGCTAGAGATATGGGGGGCGGAGGAAACACCATATATTTT. The chain couples TRBV20-1 to TRBJ1-3; possible D gene TRBD1, 6 bases. Germline V gives CDR1 DFQATT, CDR2 SNEGSKA (reference sequence). Trimming pared 0 bases from V and 4 bases from J, leaving 13 bases between. CDR3 length: 15 amino acids.

V and J are TRBV12-5 and TRBJ1-1; D call uncertain. V dropped 2 bases and J dropped 3 bases, with 4 bases sitting between them. Germline V CDR1 and CDR2: LGHNT, FRNRAP. The CDR3 is 12 amino acids. The CDR3 nucleotides are TGTGCTAGTGGTTTGTCGGACACTGAAGCTTTCTTT. It is translated as CASGLSDTEAFF.

V is TRBV11-2 and J is TRBJ2-1; D perhaps matches TRBD2 (7 bases). The germline V gene encodes CDR1 SGHAT and CDR2 FQNNGV. The ends were cut back, 11 bases at V and 0 bases at J, with 23 bases in the middle. The CDR3 totals 17 residues. CDR3 in DNA: TGTGCCTGGGGGGGCGGGGGAGCAATTAGCTCCTACAATGAGCAGTTCTTC. Protein product: CAWGGGGAISSYNEQFF.

The chain joins TRBV7-9 to TRBJ1-2; D is ambiguous. V lost 11 bases and J 0 bases, leaving 10 bases between the germline ends. The germline V gene has CDR1 SEHNR and CDR2 FQNEAQ (reference sequence). There are 12 residues in the CDR3. The CDR3 DNA is TGTGCCGGCACCGGGGCTAACTATGGCTACACCTTC. It is translated as CAGTGANYGYTF.

The genes are TRBV20-1 and TRBJ1-5, with 7 bases identical to TRBD1. Germline-derived CDR1 and CDR2 are DFQATT and SNEGSKA (reference sequence). With V trimmed by 0 bases and J by 6 bases, 20 bases remained unmatched. The CDR3 spans 19 residues. The CDR3 sequence: CSARDRLGRVQGLSQPQHF. The CDR3 bases are TGCAGTGCTAGAGATCGTCTGGGGAGGGTACAGGGGCTTTCTCAGCCCCAGCATTTT.

The V gene is TRBV5-5, the J gene TRBJ2-2, with D perhaps TRBD1 (5 bases). The germline V and J ends were trimmed by 0 bases and 8 bases, with 8 bases remaining between them. CDR1 SGHKS and CDR2 YYEKEE come from the germline V gene (reference sequence). This CDR3 is 13 amino acids long. CDR3 in amino acids: CASSLDRWGELFF. The CDR3 DNA follows: TGTGCCAGCAGCTTGGACAGGTGGGGGGAGCTGTTTTTT.

This clonotype was seen many times. J is TRBJ2-4 and V is TRBV28; 9 bases are a match to TRBD1. There are 18 residues in the CDR3. With V trimmed by 3 bases and J by 5 bases, 14 bases remained unmatched. CDR1 is MDHEN, CDR2 SYDVKM, per germline. CDR3 amino acids: CASSFLVATDRGENIQYF. CDR3 sequence (DNA): TGTGCCAGCAGTTTTTTAGTGGCAACGGACAGGGGCGAAAACATTCAGTACTTC.